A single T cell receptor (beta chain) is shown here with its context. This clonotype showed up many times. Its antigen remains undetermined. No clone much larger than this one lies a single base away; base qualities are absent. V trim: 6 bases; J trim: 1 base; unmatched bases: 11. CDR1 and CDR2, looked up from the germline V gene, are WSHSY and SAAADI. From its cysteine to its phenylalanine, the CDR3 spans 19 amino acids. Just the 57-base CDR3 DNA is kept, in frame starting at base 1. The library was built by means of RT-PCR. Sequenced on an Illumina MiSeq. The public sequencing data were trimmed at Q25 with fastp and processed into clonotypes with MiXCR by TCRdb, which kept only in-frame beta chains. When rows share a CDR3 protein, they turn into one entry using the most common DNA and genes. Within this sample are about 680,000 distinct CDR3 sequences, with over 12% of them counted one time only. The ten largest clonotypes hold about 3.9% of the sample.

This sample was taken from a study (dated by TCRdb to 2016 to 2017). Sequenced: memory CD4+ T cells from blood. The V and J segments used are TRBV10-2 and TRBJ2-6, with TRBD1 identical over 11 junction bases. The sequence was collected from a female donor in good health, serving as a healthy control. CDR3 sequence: CASSISRTGGASGANVLTF. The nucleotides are TGCGCCAGCAGCATCTCACGGACAGGGGGCGCGTCTGGGGCCAACGTCCTGACTTTC.